One sample yielded the 15 T cell receptor beta chains listed below, sequenced in a study of blood T cells in healthy people across ages. A J-beta primer mix and a sample-barcoded 5' primer were used in a second PCR of about 6 to 12 cycles. Each CDR3 protein is one row after TCRdb ran MiXCR on the 5' RACE reads. Here the sample spans 650,000 to 700,000 distinct CDR3 sequences, less than 40% being singletons. The sample taken for sequencing was blood. The receptor source for this set is a woman older than 75 in good health.

This clonotype was counted ten times or more. J is TRBJ1-1 and V is TRBV12-3 or TRBV12-4, with D perhaps matching TRBD1 (5 bases). This CDR3 is built from 14 residues. V lost 3 bases and J lost 5, with 13 bases in between. The CDR3 DNA reads as TGTGCCAGCAGTTTGACAGCCACCACGACTGAAGCTTTCTTT. Translating gives CASSLTATTTEAFF.

This clonotype was counted many times. The chain employs TRBV6-4 and TRBJ2-7; D might be TRBD2 (6 bases). The germline gives CDR1 MRHNA, CDR2 SNTAGT. The CDR3 runs 13 residues. Trimming removed 4 bases at V and 3 bases at J, with 10 bases between. The CDR3 DNA is TGTGCCAGCAGTGTTGGGGGGAACTACGAGCAGTACTTC. Amino acid sequence: CASSVGGNYEQYF.

In its sample, this clonotype was seen many times. The chain couples TRBV2 to TRBJ2-7; either TRBD1 or TRBD2 may fit D (5 bases each). Trimming left V 2 bases short and J 3 bases short, with 35 bases between. The CDR3 consists of 22 residues. Germline V gene sequence: CDR1 SNHLY, CDR2 FYNNEI. This CDR3 is CASSERLRWDQDDGSYLYEQYF. DNA for the CDR3: TGTGCCAGCAGTGAAAGATTAAGGTGGGACCAGGACGATGGGAGCTACCTCTACGAGCAGTACTTC.

This clonotype was seen at least ten times. V and J are TRBV29-1 and TRBJ2-5; D is uncertain. The CDR3 extends over 17 amino acids. The germline gives CDR1 SQVTM, CDR2 ANQGSEA. The V gene lost 1 base and the J gene lost 5 bases, with 23 bases spanning the gap. CDR3 sequence reads: CSVEVVGRFLQSETQYF. CDR3 nucleotides: TGCAGCGTTGAAGTCGTAGGCCGCTTTCTGCAGTCGGAGACCCAGTACTTC.

This clonotype was counted once. The chain has TRBV20-1 and TRBJ1-5, with D perhaps matching TRBD1 (6 bases). Germline V gene lookup returns CDR1 DFQATT and CDR2 SNEGSKA (reference sequence). V lost 1 base to trimming and J lost 5 bases, with 15 bases between them. The CDR3 spans 15 residues. The CDR3 DNA follows: TGCAGTGCTAGAGCGGTCGGGGACACCCATCAGCCCCAGCATTTT. Amino acids: CSARAVGDTHQPQHF.

The chain uses TRBV7-8 and TRBJ2-7; D gene ambiguous. Trimming left V 7 bases short and J 3 bases short, with 13 bases between. The germline V gene has CDR1 SGHVS and CDR2 FQNEAQ. The CDR3 totals 13 residues. The chain's CDR3 is CASTPGSFYEQYF. CDR3 coding DNA: TGTGCCAGCACCCCTGGGTCTTTCTACGAGCAGTACTTC.

This clonotype has at least ten counts. The rearrangement links TRBV7-3 to TRBJ2-3; D perhaps matches TRBD2 (5 bases). The V gene's germline CDR1 is SGHTA and CDR2 FQGTGA. This CDR3 has 15 amino acids. The V end was cut by 4 bases, the J end by 5 bases, with 16 bases between. DNA for the CDR3: TGTGCCAGCAGCTCCGGGGTAGCTAGCTTAGATACGCAGTATTTT. Residues: CASSSGVASLDTQYF.

This clonotype was counted at least ten times. The gene calls are TRBV4-1 and TRBJ2-5; perhaps TRBD1 as D (5 bases). V was cut by 0 bases and J by 5 bases, with 19 bases left in between. The germline V gene encodes CDR1 MGHRA and CDR2 YSYEKL. The CDR3 totals 17 residues. CDR3 DNA: TGCGCCAGCAGCCAAGAGTTAGGAACTCAGGGATGGGAGACCCAGTACTTC. Translated: CASSQELGTQGWETQYF.

This clonotype was found a few times. This clone may be a read error of a much larger clone one base away. CDR3 coding DNA: TGTGTCACCAGTGACCCCGGGAAGGGGGCGCGGGAGCAGTACTTC. Translating it yields CVTSDPGKGAREQYF. V usage is TRBV24-1 and J usage is TRBJ2-7; TRBD1 matches 7 bases. CDR1 and CDR2 from the germline V gene are KGHDR and SFDVKD. The CDR3 spans 15 residues.

The chain is built from TRBV4-1 and TRBJ2-4; D might be TRBD1 (5 bases). The J call may be wrong; the DNA end is better matched by TRBJ2-7. The CDR3 is made up of 13 amino acids. The germline V gene encodes CDR1 MGHRA and CDR2 YSYEKL. The CDR3 loop is CASSQARVDEQYF. The CDR3 nucleotides read TGCGCCAGCAGCCAAGCCAGGGTTGACGAGCAGTACTTC.

This clonotype was seen many times. This sequence joins TRBV5-6 and TRBJ1-2, with TRBD1 identical over 8 bases. The CDR3 covers 14 residues. From germline, CDR1 is SGHDT and CDR2 YYEEEE. Germline trimming cut 4 bases from V and 4 bases from J; bases unmatched to any gene: 6. CDR3 protein: CASSPAGTGYGYTF. The CDR3 nucleotides read TGTGCCAGCAGCCCGGCTGGGACAGGCTATGGCTACACCTTC.

This chain links TRBV6-1 with TRBJ1-5; 7 bases are shared with TRBD1. The CDR3 covers 14 residues. Germline V gene data show CDR1 as MNHNS and CDR2 as SASEGT. V trimming: 11 bases; J trimming: 2 bases; junction bases outside the gene matches: 9. The CDR3 nucleotides read TGTGCCGCAATAGCAGGGGGTGGCAATCAGCCCCAGCATTTT. Protein product: CAAIAGGGNQPQHF.

In its sample, this clonotype was seen once. A much larger clone sits a single nucleotide away, making a read error possible. The chain couples TRBV24-1 to TRBJ2-4; a possible D gene is TRBD2 (5 bases). The DNA end is more similar to TRBJ2-5, so the J call may be wrong. This CDR3 is 13 amino acids long. Looked up from germline, CDR1 is KGHDR and CDR2 is SFDVKD. CDR3 loop: CATSAGSEETQYF. The CDR3 DNA sequence: TGTGCCACCAGTGCGGGATCCGAAGAGACCCAGTACTTC.

The sample holds a few counts of this clonotype. It may be a read error: a sequence one base away is much more abundant. The V call is TRBV15, the J call TRBJ2-7; D might be TRBD1 or TRBD2, each matching 6 bases. CDR1 LNHNV and CDR2 YYDKDF come from the germline V gene (reference sequence). This CDR3 is 14 amino acids long. Deletions cut 0 bases from V and 6 bases from J, with 12 bases between. In DNA, the CDR3 is TGTGCCACCAGCAGAGATGAGGGGGGTGGCGAGCAGTACTTC. This translates into CATSRDEGGGEQYF.

This clonotype appeared a single time. A much bigger clone sits one base away, suggesting this may be a read error. CDR3 coding DNA: TGTGCCAGCACCCCTCCGGGACCAGCGGCCTACAATGAGCAGTTCTTC. Protein sequence: CASTPPGPAAYNEQFF. This chain uses TRBV28 with TRBJ2-1; D may correspond to TRBD1 or TRBD2 (5 bases each). The CDR3 extends over 16 amino acids. From germline, CDR1 is MDHEN and CDR2 SYDVKM. Trimming removed 7 bases from V and 2 bases from J, with 18 bases in between. The entire variable domain, with the rest obtained from reference TRBV28 and TRBJ2-1, is as follows: DVKVTQSSRYLVKRTGEKVFLECVQDMDHENMFWYRQDPGLGLRLIYFSYDVKMKEKGDIPEGYSVSREKKERFSLILESASTNQTSMYLCASTPPGPAAYNEQFFGPGTRLTVL.